Included here is one T cell receptor beta chain sequence, with context. A junction boundary mismatches the germline segment, possibly from a read error. Per the germline V gene, CDR1 is SGHKS and CDR2 is YYEKEE (reference sequence). The CDR3 covers 14 residues. The data belong to a study of tumor-infiltrating lymphocytes in primary liver carcinoma. Unsorted bulk tissue, roughly 19-33 mg of it, served as the source for co-extraction of RNA and DNA. TCR beta cDNA was reverse-transcribed from 400 to 500 ng of total RNA. The reaction used a constant-region primer and ProtoScript II reverse transcriptase. What produced the TCR beta libraries was three nested multiplex PCR rounds using slightly modified ARM-PCR. Each of the first two PCR rounds ran around 10 cycles with TRBV1-TRBV30 forward and C-beta reverse primers. TCRdb fed the multiplex PCR reads into MiXCR, producing one record per CDR3 protein. Altogether roughly 100,000 distinct CDR3 sequences are present, roughly 80% being singletons, with the ten largest covering approximately 21%.

Sequenced material: liver tumor tissue from sampling region 3. Indicated subset: tumor region T3, left-lateral pole. The chain joins TRBV5-5 to TRBJ2-5, with D possibly TRBD2 on 6 matching bases. The sequence derives from a man aged 35 to 55 with primary liver carcinoma and hepatitis B virus infection. The chain's CDR3 is CANSSKTSGETQYF. CDR3 bases: TGTGCCAACAGCTCGAAGACAAGCGGGGAGACCCAGTACTTC.